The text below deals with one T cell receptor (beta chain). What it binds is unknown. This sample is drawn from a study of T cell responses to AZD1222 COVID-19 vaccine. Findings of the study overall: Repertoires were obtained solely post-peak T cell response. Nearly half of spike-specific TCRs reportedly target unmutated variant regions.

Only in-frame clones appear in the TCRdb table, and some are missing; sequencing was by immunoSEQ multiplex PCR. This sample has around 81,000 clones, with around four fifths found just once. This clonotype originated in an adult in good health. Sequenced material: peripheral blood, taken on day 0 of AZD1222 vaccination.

The CDR3 DNA sequence: TGTGCCAGCAGTTTAGTCCTTATCAATGAGCAGTTCTTC. This codes for CASSLVLINEQFF. V gene TRBV12-3 or TRBV12-4 combines with J gene TRBJ2-1; D not resolved. V lost 1 base and J lost 6, with 7 bases in between. The CDR3 totals 13 residues.